This T cell receptor (beta chain) was profiled in a study of OX40 agonist ivuxolimab in advanced cancers. Findings and caveats of the study: Near-lowest levels of clonal expansion characterized partial responders at 0.1-3.0 mg/kg. At 0.1 to 3.0 mg/kg and by week 6, clonal expansion occurred in CD4+ and CD8+ blood T cells.

Assay used: immunoSEQ multiplex PCR; TCRdb lists only in-frame clones, some missing. The table has some 19,000 clones, more than 75% seen once. The CDR3 contains 15 residues. Germline values: CDR1 SGHRS, CDR2 YFSETQ. J lost 8 bases, V lost 4 bases, and 9 bases had no gene match. To note about this clone: Its target is unknown.

The TCR comes from an adult with an advanced solid tumor such as melanoma, head and neck, liver or kidney cancer. The chain recombines TRBV5-1 with TRBJ2-2; 9 positions agree with TRBD2. The material was CD4+ or CD8+ T cells sorted from blood, obtained in a trial of the OX40 agonist ivuxolimab. CDR3 amino acids: CASSEGLAGTGELFF. The CDR3 DNA is TGCGCCAGCAGCGAGGGACTAGCCGGGACAGGGGAGCTGTTTTTT.